These 17 T cell receptor beta chains originate from one sample sequenced in a study of shared clonotypes between healthy human individuals. TCRdb keeps only in-frame clones here, not all; method: immunoSEQ multiplex PCR. The table includes approximately 980,000 clones, about 80% detected once. Material for sequencing was memory CD4+ T cells sorted from blood. Subset noted: CD45RA-negative fraction. The origin of the receptors is a man younger than 35 in good health.

The chain has TRBV19 and TRBJ2-3; 8 nucleotides line up with TRBD1. The germline V gene encodes CDR1 LNHDA and CDR2 SQIVND (reference sequence). This CDR3 is built from 14 residues. The V segment lost 6 bases and the J segment 2 bases; nucleotides outside the gene matches: 4. The CDR3 DNA sequence: TGTGCCAGTAGCGGGGACAGGAACACAGATACGCAGTATTTT. Its translation: CASSGDRNTDTQYF.

V is TRBV7-9 and J is TRBJ2-2; the D gene could be TRBD1 or TRBD2 (5 bases each). V lost 1 base, J lost 2 bases, and 8 bases lay in between. CDR3 length: 15 residues. Germline V gene data show CDR1 as SEHNR and CDR2 as FQNEAQ (reference sequence). CDR3 in DNA: TGTGCCAGCAGCTTAGAGGGACCTAACACCGGGGAGCTGTTTTTT. The encoded protein is CASSLEGPNTGELFF. The entire variable domain, with the rest obtained from reference TRBV7-9 and TRBJ2-2, is as follows: DTGVSQNPRHKITKRGQNVTFRCDPISEHNRLYWYRQTLGQGPEFLTYFQNEAQLEKSRLLSDRFSAERPKGSFSTLEIQRTEQGDSAMYLCASSLEGPNTGELFFGEGSRLTVL.

This clone was detected many times. The genes are TRBV2 and TRBJ2-3, with TRBD2 matching 12 bases. Germline V gene sequence: CDR1 SNHLY, CDR2 FYNNEI. The CDR3 extends over 15 amino acids. The ends lost 7 bases at V and 7 bases at J; junction bases unmatched: 9. The CDR3 loop reads CASIPRLAGANTQYF. In DNA form, the CDR3 reads TGTGCCAGCATCCCGAGACTAGCGGGAGCGAATACGCAGTATTTT. The entire variable domain, with the rest obtained from reference TRBV2 and TRBJ2-3, is as follows: EPEVTQTPSHQVTQMGQEVILRCVPISNHLYFYWYRQILGQKVEFLVSFYNNEISEKSEIFDDQFSVERPDGSNFTLKIRSTKLEDSAMYFCASIPRLAGANTQYFGPGTRLTVL.

V gene TRBV6-6 combines with J gene TRBJ1-1; D not resolved. Germline CDR1 reads MNHNY; CDR2 reads SVGAGI (reference sequence). Trimming shortened V by 4 bases and J by 4 bases, and 10 bases separated the two germline ends. The CDR3 totals 13 residues. The CDR3 nucleotides are TGTGCCAGCAGTTCCGGGCACCTCACTGAAGCTTTCTTT. Its translation is CASSSGHLTEAFF.

The V gene is TRBV7-2, the J gene TRBJ1-1; weak D call: TRBD1 (5 bases). V gave up 4 bases and J gave up 10 bases, with 16 bases separating them. Germline V gene sequence: CDR1 SGHTA, CDR2 FQGNSA. This CDR3 is 13 amino acids long. CDR3: CASSSSGAYGAFF. CDR3 sequence (DNA): TGTGCCAGCAGCTCCTCCGGGGCATACGGAGCTTTCTTT.

V gene TRBV9 combines with J gene TRBJ1-1; the D gene is possibly TRBD1 (6 bases). CDR1 and CDR2 from the germline V gene are SGDLS and YYNGEE. The CDR3 loop spans 14 amino acids. V shed 4 bases and J shed 2 bases, with 12 bases lying between them. For the CDR3, the DNA is TGTGCCAGCAGCCCTATGACAGGTAACACTGAAGCTTTCTTT. Translation gives CASSPMTGNTEAFF.

In this sample, this clone turned up once. The chain joins TRBV5-1 to TRBJ2-2; 9 nucleotides align to TRBD2. This CDR3 contains 16 residues. Germline V gene lookup returns CDR1 SGHRS and CDR2 YFSETQ. V trimming: 2 bases; J trimming: 4 bases; junction bases outside the gene matches: 6. The CDR3: CASSLLAGAATGELFF. The CDR3 DNA is TGCGCCAGCAGCTTATTAGCGGGAGCGGCCACCGGGGAGCTGTTTTTT.

The rearrangement links TRBV6-5 to TRBJ1-2; the D is unclear. V lost 4 bases and J 4 bases, leaving 7 bases between the germline ends. This CDR3 has 12 amino acids. From germline, CDR1 is MNHEY and CDR2 SVGAGI. The CDR3 loop is CASSSRPYGYTF. In DNA form, the CDR3 reads TGTGCCAGCAGTTCCCGACCCTATGGCTACACCTTC.

The chain joins TRBV4-1 to TRBJ2-3; D unresolved. V was clipped by 1 base and J by 2 bases, with 7 bases between them. Germline V gene lookup returns CDR1 MGHRA and CDR2 YSYEKL. The CDR3 length is 14 residues. CDR3 DNA sequence: TGCGCCAGCAGCCAAGGAGAACTCACAGATACGCAGTATTTT. It codes for CASSQGELTDTQYF.

The chain couples TRBV18 to TRBJ2-7; D call uncertain. Trimming took off 2 bases at V and 7 bases at J, with 18 bases between the two ends. The CDR3 is made up of 15 amino acids. The germline V gene has CDR1 KGHSH and CDR2 LQKENI. Here the CDR3 reads CASSPSISRSLEQYF. As DNA, the CDR3 is TGTGCCAGCTCACCATCGATTAGCAGATCGTTAGAGCAGTACTTC.

This chain links TRBV5-6 with TRBJ2-7; 7 bases match TRBD2. From germline, CDR1 is SGHDT and CDR2 YYEEEE. The CDR3 sequence is 16 residues long. Trimming at V came to 2 bases and at J to 7 bases, leaving 15 bases not matched to a gene. The CDR3 nucleotides are TGTGCCAGCAGCTTTTCTGGCGCGGGAGCTTTGAGGGAGCAGTACTTC. Translation: CASSFSGAGALREQYF. Complete variable domain (other parts from reference TRBV5-6 and TRBJ2-7): DAGVTQSPTHLIKTRGQQVTLRCSPKSGHDTVSWYQQALGQGPQFIFQYYEEEERQRGNFPDRFSGHQFPNYSSELNVNALLLGDSALYLCASSFSGAGALREQYFGPGTRLTVT.

The chain couples TRBV27 to TRBJ1-5, with TRBD1 as a possible D gene (6 bases). V lost 6 bases to trimming and J lost 2 bases, with 14 bases between them. CDR1 and CDR2 from the germline V gene are MNHEY and SMNVEV (reference sequence). This CDR3 comprises 15 residues. CDR3 bases: TGTGCCAGCAGACAACAGGGTAGCGGCAATCAGCCCCAGCATTTT. This codes for CASRQQGSGNQPQHF.

The chain uses TRBV27 and TRBJ1-5; D might be TRBD1 (6 bases). CDR3 length equals 14 residues. With 4 bases removed from V and 7 bases from J, the gap between germline ends came to 14 bases. CDR1 MNHEY and CDR2 SMNVEV come from the germline V gene (reference sequence). CDR3 protein: CASSSTGMWQPQHF. The CDR3 DNA reads TGTGCCAGCAGTTCGACAGGTATGTGGCAGCCCCAGCATTTT.

This clone was observed a handful of times. This chain connects TRBV11-2 to TRBJ2-5, with D perhaps matching TRBD2 (6 bases). Trimming cost V 4 bases and J 4 bases, with 13 bases left between them. CDR3 length: 14 residues. Germline CDR1 and CDR2: SGHAT and FQNNGV. The CDR3 DNA sequence: TGTGCCAGCAGCTCCCTAGCGACTCGAGAGACCCAGTACTTC. This codes for CASSSLATRETQYF.

This clone appeared a few times. The chain employs TRBV9 and TRBJ2-5, with D perhaps TRBD2 (6 bases). Germline CDR1 and CDR2: SGDLS and YYNGEE. With 4 bases removed from V and 9 bases from J, the gap between germline ends came to 16 bases. This CDR3 contains 13 residues. The CDR3 sequence: CASSRRELEPQYF. The CDR3 DNA sequence: TGTGCCAGCAGCAGGAGGGAACTAGAACCCCAGTACTTC.

J is TRBJ1-4 and V is TRBV2, with D maybe TRBD1 (5 bases). This CDR3 has 14 residues. The germline gives CDR1 SNHLY, CDR2 FYNNEI. V lost 4 bases and J 5 bases, leaving 11 bases between the germline ends. The chain's CDR3 is CASSGTPGNEKLFF. The CDR3 coding sequence is TGTGCCAGCAGTGGGACACCGGGGAATGAAAAACTGTTTTTT.

This clone came up many times. This chain links TRBV2 with TRBJ2-7; 9 nucleotides agree with TRBD1. The V segment lost 4 bases and the J segment 5 bases; nucleotides outside the gene matches: 3. The V gene's germline CDR1 is SNHLY and CDR2 FYNNEI. The CDR3 consists of 13 residues. The CDR3 DNA follows: TGTGCCAGCAGTGGGGACAGGGCTAACGAGCAGTACTTC. Residues: CASSGDRANEQYF. The full variable domain, in which reference TRBV2 and TRBJ2-7 provide the parts outside the CDR3, is EPEVTQTPSHQVTQMGQEVILRCVPISNHLYFYWYRQILGQKVEFLVSFYNNEISEKSEIFDDQFSVERPDGSNFTLKIRSTKLEDSAMYFCASSGDRANEQYFGPGTRLTVT.